Below, 9 T cell receptor beta chains from the same sample are listed, as sequenced in a study of blood T cell repertoires in COVID-19. Sequencing used immunoSEQ multiplex PCR; TCRdb keeps in-frame clones, though not all of them. The sample contains approximately 210,000 clones, less than 90% of which appear only once. The material sequenced was peripheral blood. These receptors were taken from a woman of 80 years or more with COVID-19, enrolled during active disease.

This clone was detected only once. This chain uses TRBV30 with TRBJ2-3; the D is unclear. The CDR3 consists of 12 residues. Per germline, CDR1 GTSNPN and CDR2 SVGIG (reference sequence). The germline V and J ends were trimmed by 1 base and 8 bases, with 10 bases remaining between them. CDR3 sequence (DNA): TGTGCCTGGAGTGGGGCTTACCCTACGCAGTATTTT. Translated: CAWSGAYPTQYF.

This chain links TRBV19 with TRBJ2-5, with 11 bases lining up with TRBD1. CDR1 is LNHDA and CDR2 is SQIVND in the germline V gene (reference sequence). This CDR3 has 13 residues. After removal of 6 bases from V and 8 bases from J, the junction contained 5 bases not matched to a gene. CDR3 in DNA: TGTGCCAGTAGGAAAGGACAGGGGGCCACCCAGTACTTC. Translated: CASRKGQGATQYF.

The gene calls are TRBV19 and TRBJ1-2, with D hard to call. Trimming removed 9 bases at V and 0 bases at J, with 8 bases between. This CDR3 spans 12 amino acids. Germline CDR1 is LNHDA and CDR2 is SQIVND (reference sequence). As DNA, the CDR3 is TGTGCCAGCGGGAGAGCTAACTATGGCTACACCTTC. Its translation: CASGRANYGYTF.

In DNA form, the CDR3 reads TGTGCCAGCGGGTACCAGGGAACAACTAATGAAAAACTGTTTTTT. Its translation is CASGYQGTTNEKLFF. J is TRBJ1-4 and V is TRBV6-5; D might be TRBD1 (5 bases). Trimming stripped 8 bases from V and 0 bases from J, with 13 bases between. This CDR3 spans 15 amino acids. Germline V gene lookup returns CDR1 MNHEY and CDR2 SVGAGI.

J is TRBJ1-6 and V is TRBV25-1; D is possibly TRBD1 (6 bases). V shed 3 bases and J shed 8 bases, with 11 bases lying between them. The CDR3 contains 14 residues. Germline V gene data show CDR1 as MGHDK and CDR2 as SYGVNS. The CDR3 DNA is TGTGCCAGCAGTGAGACAGGCTTGGATTCACCCCTCCACTTT. It specifies CASSETGLDSPLHF.

The V call is TRBV18, the J call TRBJ2-2, with D perhaps matching TRBD2 (6 bases). The CDR3 totals 17 residues. Looked up from germline, CDR1 is KGHSH and CDR2 is LQKENI. Trimming stripped 3 bases from V and 0 bases from J, with 14 bases between. In DNA form, the CDR3 reads TGTGCCAGCTCACCGATGGGACTCCTTTCGAACACCGGGGAGCTGTTTTTT. It codes for CASSPMGLLSNTGELFF. Based on the CDR3 plus reference TRBV18 and TRBJ2-2, the full variable domain is NAGVMQNPRHLVRRRGQEARLRCSPMKGHSHVYWYRQLPEEGLKFMVYLQKENIIDESGMPKERFSAEFPKEGPSILRIQQVVRGDSAAYFCASSPMGLLSNTGELFFGEGSRLTVL.

V usage is TRBV6-5 and J usage is TRBJ2-7; TRBD1 aligns across 7 bases. J was trimmed by 1 base and V by 5 bases; bases with no gene match: 5. The germline V gene has CDR1 MNHEY and CDR2 SVGAGI. CDR3 length equals 14 residues. The CDR3 DNA is TGTGCCAGCAGTCCCCAGGGGGAATCCTACGAGCAGTACGTC. Protein sequence: CASSPQGESYEQYV.

V and J are TRBV3-1 (or the pseudogene TRBV3-2) and TRBJ2-1; TRBD2 matches 13 bases. V shed 3 bases and J 8 bases; nucleotides not matched to a gene: 10. The CDR3 spans 17 residues. Germline CDR1 is LGHDT and CDR2 is YNNKEL (reference sequence). The DNA of the CDR3 is TGTGCCAGCAGCCAGGCAATACTAGCGGGGGGGCCCCATGAGCAGTTCTTC. Its translation is CASSQAILAGGPHEQFF.

This chain joins TRBV9 and TRBJ2-7, with D possibly being TRBD2 (6 bases). CDR1 SGDLS and CDR2 YYNGEE come from the germline V gene. V lost 1 base and J lost 6, with 17 bases in between. This CDR3 is 15 amino acids long. The CDR3 here is CASSVTGSAGGEQYF. CDR3 DNA sequence: TGTGCCAGCAGCGTAACCGGGAGCGCAGGTGGCGAGCAGTACTTC.